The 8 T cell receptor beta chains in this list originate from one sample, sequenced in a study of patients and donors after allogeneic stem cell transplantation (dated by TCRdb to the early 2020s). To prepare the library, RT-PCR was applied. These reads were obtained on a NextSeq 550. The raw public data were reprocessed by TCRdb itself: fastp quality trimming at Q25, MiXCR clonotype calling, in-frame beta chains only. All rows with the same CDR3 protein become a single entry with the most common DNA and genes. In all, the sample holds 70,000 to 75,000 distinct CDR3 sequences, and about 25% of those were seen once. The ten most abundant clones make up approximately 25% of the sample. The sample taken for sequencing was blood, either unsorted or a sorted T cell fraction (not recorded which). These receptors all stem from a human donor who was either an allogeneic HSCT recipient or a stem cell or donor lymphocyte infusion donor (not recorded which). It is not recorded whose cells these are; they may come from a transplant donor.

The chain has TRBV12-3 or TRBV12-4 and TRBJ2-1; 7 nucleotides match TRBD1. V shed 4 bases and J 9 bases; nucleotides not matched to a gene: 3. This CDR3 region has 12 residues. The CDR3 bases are TGTGCCAGCAGTTACAGGGGTATTGAGCAGTTCTTC. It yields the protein CASSYRGIEQFF.

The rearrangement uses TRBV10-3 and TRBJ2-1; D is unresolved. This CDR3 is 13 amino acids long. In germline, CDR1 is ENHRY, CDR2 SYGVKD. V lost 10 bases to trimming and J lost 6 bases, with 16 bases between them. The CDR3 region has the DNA TGTGCCACCTTGAGTGGCGGCGGCAATGAGCAGTTCTTC. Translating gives CATLSGGGNEQFF.

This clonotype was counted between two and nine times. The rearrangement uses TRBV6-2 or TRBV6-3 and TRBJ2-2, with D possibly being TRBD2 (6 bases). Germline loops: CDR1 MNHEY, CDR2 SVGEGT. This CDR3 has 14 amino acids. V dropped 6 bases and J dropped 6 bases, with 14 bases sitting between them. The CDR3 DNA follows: TGTGCCAGCAGCCACCTCGGGAGTCCCGGGGAGCTGTTTTTT. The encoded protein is CASSHLGSPGELFF.

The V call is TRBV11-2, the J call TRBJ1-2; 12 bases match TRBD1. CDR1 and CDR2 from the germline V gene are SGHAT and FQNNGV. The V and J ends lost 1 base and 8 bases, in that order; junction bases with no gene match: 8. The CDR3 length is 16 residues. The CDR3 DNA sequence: TGTGCCAGCAGCTTAGCGGTGGGGACAGGGGGCGAAGGCTACACCTTC. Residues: CASSLAVGTGGEGYTF. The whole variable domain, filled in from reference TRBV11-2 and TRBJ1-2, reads EAGVAQSPRYKIIEKRQSVAFWCNPISGHATLYWYQQILGQGPKLLIQFQNNGVVDDSQLPKDRFSAERLKGVDSTLKIQPAKLEDSAVYLCASSLAVGTGGEGYTFGSGTRLTVV.

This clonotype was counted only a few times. As DNA, the CDR3 is TGCGCCAGCAGCTTGGTTGAAGAGACCCAGTACTTC. Protein: CASSLVEETQYF. This chain joins TRBV5-1 and TRBJ2-5; D unresolved. With 0 bases removed from V and 3 bases from J, the gap between germline ends came to 3 bases. In germline, CDR1 is SGHRS, CDR2 YFSETQ. The CDR3 is made up of 12 amino acids.

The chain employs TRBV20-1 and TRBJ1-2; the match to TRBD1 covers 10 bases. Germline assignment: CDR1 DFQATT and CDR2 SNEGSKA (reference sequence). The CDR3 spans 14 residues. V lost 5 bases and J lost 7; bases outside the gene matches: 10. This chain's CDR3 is CSAGAPGQGFGYTF. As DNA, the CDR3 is TGCAGTGCTGGAGCTCCGGGACAGGGGTTTGGCTACACCTTC.

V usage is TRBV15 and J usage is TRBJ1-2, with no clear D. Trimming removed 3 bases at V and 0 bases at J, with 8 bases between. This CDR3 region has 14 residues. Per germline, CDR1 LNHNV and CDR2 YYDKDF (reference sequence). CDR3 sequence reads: CATSRPSANYGYTF. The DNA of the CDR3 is TGTGCCACCAGCAGGCCCTCAGCTAACTATGGCTACACCTTC. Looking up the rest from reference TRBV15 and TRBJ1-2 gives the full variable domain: DAMVIQNPRYQVTQFGKPVTLSCSQTLNHNVMYWYQQKSSQAPKLLFHYYDKDFNNEADTPDNFQSRRPNTSFCFLDIRSPGLGDTAMYLCATSRPSANYGYTFGSGTRLTVV.

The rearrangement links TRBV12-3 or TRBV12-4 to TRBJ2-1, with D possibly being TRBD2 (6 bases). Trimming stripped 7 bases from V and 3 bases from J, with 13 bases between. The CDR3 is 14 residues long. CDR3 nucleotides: TGTGCCAGCACCCGGCGGGGAGACTACAATGAGCAGTTCTTC. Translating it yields CASTRRGDYNEQFF.